The 29 T cell receptor beta chains below come from one sample, sequenced in a study of T cell responses to AZD1222 COVID-19 vaccine (dated by TCRdb to the early 2020s). Library preparation used the immunoSEQ multiplex PCR assay. In TCRdb, the immuneACCESS table is reduced to in-frame sequences with V and J assigned. These tables do not hold every clone; where another copy was compared, an unresolved V gene accounts for under half, and the others remain unexplained. This sample is represented by fewer than 100,000 clones; around 94% of them were singletons. The ten top clones hold 12% of the sample. Reading the label with the study, this specimen's time point is: baseline before first vaccination. Source: peripheral blood, taken on day 0 of AZD1222 vaccination. The receptors shown here come from an adult in good health.

This chain uses TRBV25-1 with TRBJ1-1; D is perhaps TRBD1 (5 bases). Trimming stripped 9 bases from V and 1 base from J, with 15 bases between. CDR1 is MGHDK, CDR2 SYGVNS, per germline. The CDR3 spans 14 residues. CDR3 in amino acids: CASIDSAKNTEAFF. In nucleotides, the CDR3 is TGTGCCAGTATTGACAGCGCCAAGAACACTGAAGCTTTCTTT.

This chain links TRBV19 with TRBJ2-6, with D perhaps TRBD1 (6 bases). The CDR3 runs 17 residues. Germline V gene lookup returns CDR1 LNHDA and CDR2 SQIVND (reference sequence). V lost 3 bases and J 1 base, leaving 13 bases between the germline ends. This CDR3 is CASSIRGRGSGANVLTF. For the CDR3, the DNA is TGTGCCAGTAGTATTCGGGGCAGGGGATCTGGGGCCAACGTCCTGACTTTC.

The CDR3 nucleotides are TGTGCCAGCAGCCTGGGCAGCCAAGAGACCCAGTACTTC. Amino acids: CASSLGSQETQYF. This rearrangement joins TRBV7-9 to TRBJ2-5; D gene ambiguous. This CDR3 has 13 amino acids. The V end lost 5 bases, the J end lost 1 base, and 8 bases lay between the germline ends. CDR1 is SEHNR, CDR2 FQNEAQ, per germline (reference sequence).

This chain uses TRBV7-9 with TRBJ1-2, with a tentative D call TRBD1 (5 bases). The ends were cut back, 6 bases at V and 6 bases at J, with 17 bases in the middle. CDR1 SEHNR and CDR2 FQNEAQ come from the germline V gene (reference sequence). The CDR3 has 14 amino acids. The DNA for the CDR3 is TGTGCCAGCAGGTTCCCAGGGATAAGGGATGGCTACACCTTC. It specifies CASRFPGIRDGYTF. The variable domain in full, with the rest retrieved from reference TRBV7-9 and TRBJ1-2, is DTGVSQNPRHKITKRGQNVTFRCDPISEHNRLYWYRQTLGQGPEFLTYFQNEAQLEKSRLLSDRFSAERPKGSFSTLEIQRTEQGDSAMYLCASRFPGIRDGYTFGSGTRLTVV.

V is TRBV15 and J is TRBJ2-6; tentative D call: TRBD2 (6 bases). Germline values: CDR1 LNHNV, CDR2 YYDKDF (reference sequence). The CDR3 has 18 residues. V lost 4 bases and J lost 0, with 16 bases in between. The DNA for the CDR3 is TGTGCCACCAGCATCTCACGACGGGGGAGCTCTGGGGCCAACGTCCTGACTTTC. Protein sequence: CATSISRRGSSGANVLTF.

The CDR3 region has the DNA TGCGCCAGCAGTTCGGTGGGGACCAACAATGAGCAGTTCTTC. Translating it yields CASSSVGTNNEQFF. This chain uses TRBV5-1 with TRBJ2-1, with D tentatively TRBD1 or TRBD2 (5 bases each). This CDR3 has 14 amino acids. The germline V gene has CDR1 SGHRS and CDR2 YFSETQ. Between the trimmed V and J ends, which lost 5 bases and 5 bases, there was a span of 14 bases. Filled out from reference TRBV5-1 and TRBJ2-1, the complete variable domain reads KAGVTQTPRYLIKTRGQQVTLSCSPISGHRSVSWYQQTPGQGLQFLFEYFSETQRNKGNFPGRFSGRQFSNSRSEMNVSTLELGDSALYLCASSSVGTNNEQFFGPGTRLTVL.

V is TRBV3-1 (or the pseudogene TRBV3-2) and J is TRBJ1-2; a weak D match, TRBD1 (5 bases). Per the germline V gene, CDR1 is LGHDT and CDR2 is YNNKEL (reference sequence). CDR3 length: 15 amino acids. V lost 3 bases and J lost 0, with 11 bases in between. Here the CDR3 reads CASSQGPGTNYGYTF. CDR3 in DNA: TGTGCCAGCAGCCAGGGGCCAGGGACTAACTATGGCTACACCTTC.

The rearrangement joins TRBV5-1 to TRBJ1-1; 7 positions agree with TRBD1. The CDR3 is made up of 12 amino acids. Germline-derived CDR1 and CDR2 are SGHRS and YFSETQ. J was trimmed by 6 bases and V by 2 bases; bases with no gene match: 1. CDR3 residues: CASSLTGAEAFF. CDR3 DNA: TGCGCCAGCAGCTTAACAGGGGCTGAAGCTTTCTTT. Based on the CDR3 plus reference TRBV5-1 and TRBJ1-1, the full variable domain is KAGVTQTPRYLIKTRGQQVTLSCSPISGHRSVSWYQQTPGQGLQFLFEYFSETQRNKGNFPGRFSGRQFSNSRSEMNVSTLELGDSALYLCASSLTGAEAFFGQGTRLTVV.

This clone was seen only once. The chain carries TRBV6-5 and TRBJ1-2; D remains ambiguous. This CDR3 is 12 amino acids long. V lost 11 bases and J lost 6, with 16 bases in between. Germline V lookup: CDR1 MNHEY, CDR2 SVGAGI. As DNA, the CDR3 is TGTGCCGTGGGTGGGGATCGGAATGGCTACACCTTC. Residues: CAVGGDRNGYTF.

V gene TRBV18 combines with J gene TRBJ1-3; no clear D. In germline, CDR1 is KGHSH, CDR2 LQKENI. V was trimmed by 6 bases and J by 3 bases, leaving 15 bases between them. There are 15 residues in the CDR3. The DNA of the CDR3 is TGTGCCAGCTCGTCGGCGGAGTGGGTTGGAAACACCATATATTTT. It encodes CASSSAEWVGNTIYF.

V is TRBV6-5 and J is TRBJ2-2, with a possible D match to TRBD1 (5 bases). CDR1 is MNHEY, CDR2 SVGAGI, per germline. The CDR3 spans 13 residues. The V gene lost 4 bases and the J gene lost 5 bases, with 8 bases spanning the gap. The CDR3 spells CASSSTETGELFF. In DNA form, the CDR3 reads TGTGCCAGCAGTTCGACAGAGACCGGGGAGCTGTTTTTT.

The V and J genes are TRBV29-1 and TRBJ2-1; 8 nucleotides align to TRBD2. The V and J ends lost 4 bases and 4 bases, in that order; junction bases with no gene match: 9. Germline CDR1 SQVTM, CDR2 ANQGSEA. The CDR3 has 15 amino acids. CDR3 DNA sequence: TGCAGCGTTGGGGAAGCGGGAGTGTTGTACAATGAGCAGTTCTTC. This gives the protein CSVGEAGVLYNEQFF.

The CDR3 loop is CASSNRGENTEAFF. CDR3 sequence (DNA): TGTGCCAGCAGTAACAGGGGGGAGAACACTGAAGCTTTCTTT. V gene TRBV6-5 combines with J gene TRBJ1-1; 8 bases align to TRBD1. The length of the CDR3 is 14 residues. Germline V gene data show CDR1 as MNHEY and CDR2 as SVGAGI. Trimming at V came to 5 bases and at J to 1 base, leaving 3 bases not matched to a gene.

This chain joins TRBV19 and TRBJ1-1; D gene ambiguous. Trimming left V 3 bases short and J 3 bases short, with 14 bases between. The germline CDR1 and CDR2 sequences are LNHDA and SQIVND (reference sequence). The CDR3 has 15 residues. CDR3 nucleotide sequence: TGTGCCAGTAGTATCCTTCATGGCCGGGACACTGAAGCTTTCTTT. It encodes CASSILHGRDTEAFF.

The rearrangement links TRBV30 to TRBJ1-4; 9 bases fit TRBD1. Looked up from germline, CDR1 is GTSNPN and CDR2 is SVGIG (reference sequence). The length of the CDR3 is 18 residues. V trimming: 3 bases; J trimming: 0 bases; junction bases outside the gene matches: 11. CDR3 in amino acids: CAWRVIRDRASTNEKLFF. CDR3 nucleotide sequence: TGTGCCTGGAGGGTAATCCGGGACAGGGCGTCAACTAATGAAAAACTGTTTTTT.

The J gene is TRBJ1-6, the V gene TRBV10-3; D might be TRBD1 (6 bases). Germline V CDR1 and CDR2: ENHRY, SYGVKD. The CDR3 is 15 amino acids. Deletions cut 3 bases from V and 7 bases from J, with 13 bases between. Here the CDR3 DNA reads TGTGCCATCAGTGACCCAGGGGTTGGGAATTCACCCCTCCACTTT. It encodes CAISDPGVGNSPLHF.

The chain couples TRBV5-4 to TRBJ2-7; D possibly corresponds to TRBD1 (5 bases). The CDR3 extends over 14 amino acids. V shed 0 bases and J shed 3 bases, with 10 bases lying between them. Looked up from germline, CDR1 is SGHNT and CDR2 is YYREEE (reference sequence). The CDR3 DNA sequence: TGTGCCAGCAGCTTGGACAGGAACTACTACGAGCAGTACTTC. Its translation is CASSLDRNYYEQYF.

V usage is TRBV6-5 and J usage is TRBJ2-5; D gene unclear. The CDR3 extends over 15 amino acids. From germline, CDR1 is MNHEY and CDR2 SVGAGI. V lost 0 bases and J 5 bases, leaving 13 bases between the germline ends. CDR3 amino acids: CASSYSTRARETQYF. The CDR3 DNA sequence: TGTGCCAGCAGTTACTCAACAAGGGCCCGGGAGACCCAGTACTTC.

The chain recombines TRBV19 with TRBJ1-2, with D possibly TRBD1 on 6 matching bases. The CDR3 has 14 residues. The V end was cut by 4 bases, the J end by 6 bases, with 15 bases between. Germline lookup yields CDR1 LNHDA and CDR2 SQIVND (reference sequence). The CDR3 bases are TGTGCCAGTAGTAGCAGGGGTTTAAGTAATGGCTACACCTTC. Amino acid sequence: CASSSRGLSNGYTF.

The chain links TRBV4-1 to TRBJ1-1; D is perhaps TRBD1 (5 bases). CDR1 and CDR2 (germline): MGHRA, YSYEKL. The V end lost 0 bases, the J end lost 7 bases, and 15 bases lay between the germline ends. The CDR3 runs to 15 residues. This chain's CDR3 is CASSQEDSGYSEAFF. The CDR3 DNA reads as TGCGCCAGCAGCCAAGAAGACAGTGGGTATAGTGAAGCTTTCTTT.

Only one count was recorded for this clone. The chain is built from TRBV5-4 and TRBJ1-2, with 9 bases that match TRBD1. The CDR3 has 15 amino acids. Trimming cost V 2 bases and J 3 bases; bases outside gene matches: 5. Germline V gene lookup returns CDR1 SGHNT and CDR2 YYREEE (reference sequence). CDR3 residues: CASSLGTGRDYGYTF. CDR3 in DNA: TGTGCCAGCAGCTTAGGGACAGGGCGGGACTATGGCTACACCTTC.

This chain joins TRBV4-3 and TRBJ2-3, with D perhaps matching TRBD2 (6 bases). The CDR3 extends over 14 amino acids. Germline V CDR1 and CDR2: LGHNA, YSLEER. V lost 1 base, J lost 4 bases, and 9 bases lay in between. DNA for the CDR3: TGCGCCAGCAGCCAAGTCACGGGAGCAGATACGCAGTATTTT. This codes for CASSQVTGADTQYF.

The rearrangement joins TRBV6-1 to TRBJ2-1, with 7 bases aligning to TRBD2. This CDR3 spans 15 amino acids. Looked up from germline, CDR1 is MNHNS and CDR2 is SASEGT. Germline trimming cut 1 base from V and 6 bases from J; bases unmatched to any gene: 6. In DNA, the CDR3 is TGTGCCAGCAGTGAAGGGCTAGCGGAGACCAATGAGCAGTTCTTC. It codes for CASSEGLAETNEQFF.

Only one count was recorded for this clone. The chain links TRBV3-1 (or the pseudogene TRBV3-2) to TRBJ1-3; 7 bases agree with TRBD1. V shed 4 bases and J 2 bases; nucleotides not matched to a gene: 5. The CDR3 has 15 amino acids. Looked up from germline, CDR1 is LGHDT and CDR2 is YNNKEL (reference sequence). CDR3 protein: CASSPTGVAGNTIYF. CDR3 bases: TGTGCCAGCAGCCCCACAGGGGTAGCTGGAAACACCATATATTTT.

The CDR3 nucleotides read TGTGCCAGTAGTAATGGGGGAGGGACTGAAGCTTTCTTT. This translates into CASSNGGGTEAFF. The V and J genes are TRBV19 and TRBJ1-1, with a possible D match to TRBD1 (5 bases). The CDR3 contains 13 residues. The germline V gene encodes CDR1 LNHDA and CDR2 SQIVND (reference sequence). Trimming stripped 4 bases from V and 5 bases from J, with 11 bases between.

Turning to this clone: Distinct nucleotide sequences in the sample also encode this CDR3. The chain combines TRBV19 with TRBJ1-5; D not resolved. Germline V lookup: CDR1 LNHDA, CDR2 SQIVND (reference sequence). This CDR3 has 13 residues. The V end lost 7 bases, the J end lost 1 base, and 8 bases lay between the germline ends. CDR3 loop: CASTTGSNQPQHF. The CDR3 DNA sequence: TGTGCCAGTACGACTGGGAGCAATCAGCCCCAGCATTTT.

V gene TRBV19 combines with J gene TRBJ2-5; D unclear. The CDR3 covers 14 residues. The germline V gene encodes CDR1 LNHDA and CDR2 SQIVND (reference sequence). Trimming took off 5 bases at V and 1 base at J, with 11 bases between the two ends. CDR3 amino acids: CASSVRQIQETQYF. The CDR3 region has the DNA TGTGCCAGTAGTGTGCGGCAAATCCAAGAGACCCAGTACTTC.

The chain links TRBV6-5 to TRBJ1-6; no definite D call. Looked up from germline, CDR1 is MNHEY and CDR2 is SVGAGI. Trimming took 3 bases from V and 9 from J, leaving 12 bases between them. This CDR3 comprises 14 residues. The CDR3 DNA sequence: TGTGCCAGCAGTTATTTCAATCACCTTTCACCCCTCCACTTT. This sequence encodes CASSYFNHLSPLHF.

The chain uses TRBV10-3 and TRBJ2-5; 7 positions match TRBD1. The CDR3 covers 14 residues. Germline V gene sequence: CDR1 ENHRY, CDR2 SYGVKD. J was trimmed by 5 bases and V by 2 bases; bases with no gene match: 5. The CDR3 nucleotides read TGTGCCATCAGTGAGACAGGGGAAGGGGAGACCCAGTACTTC. This encodes CAISETGEGETQYF.